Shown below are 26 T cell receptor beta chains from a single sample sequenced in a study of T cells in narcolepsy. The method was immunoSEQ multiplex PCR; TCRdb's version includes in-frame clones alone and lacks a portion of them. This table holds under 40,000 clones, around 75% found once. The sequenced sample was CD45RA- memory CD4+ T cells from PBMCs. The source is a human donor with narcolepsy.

In nucleotides, the CDR3 is TGTGCCAGCAGTGGGCAAGCGGGAGGCCAAGAGACCCAGTACTTC. As protein: CASSGQAGGQETQYF. J is TRBJ2-5 and V is TRBV6-1; 9 nucleotides match TRBD2. The CDR3 contains 15 residues. CDR1 and CDR2 (germline): MNHNS, SASEGT. Losses at the gene ends were 4 bases for V and 1 base for J; bases not matched to a gene: 4.

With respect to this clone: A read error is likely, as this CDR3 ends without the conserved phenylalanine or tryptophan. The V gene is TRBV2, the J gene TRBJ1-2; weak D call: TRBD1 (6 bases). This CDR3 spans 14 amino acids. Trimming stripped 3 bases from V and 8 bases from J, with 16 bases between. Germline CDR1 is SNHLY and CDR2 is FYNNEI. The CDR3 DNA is TGTGCCAGCAGTGACGGGGGGGCAGCAGAAGGCTACACCCTC. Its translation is CASSDGGAAEGYTL.

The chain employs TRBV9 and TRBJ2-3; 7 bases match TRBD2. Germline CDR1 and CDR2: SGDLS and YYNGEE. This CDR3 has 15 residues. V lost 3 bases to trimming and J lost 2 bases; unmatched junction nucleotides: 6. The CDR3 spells CASSASGALTDTQYF. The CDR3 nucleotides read TGTGCCAGCAGCGCAAGCGGGGCCCTCACAGATACGCAGTATTTT.

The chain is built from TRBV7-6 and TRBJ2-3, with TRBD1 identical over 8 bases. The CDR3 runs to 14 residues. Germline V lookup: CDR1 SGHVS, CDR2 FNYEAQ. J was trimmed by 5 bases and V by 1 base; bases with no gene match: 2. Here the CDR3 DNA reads TGTGCCAGCAGCTTAGGGACAGGGAAAGATACGCAGTATTTT. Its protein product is CASSLGTGKDTQYF. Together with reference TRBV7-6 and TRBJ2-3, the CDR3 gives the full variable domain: GAGVSQSPRYKVTKRGQDVALRCDPISGHVSLYWYRQALGQGPEFLTYFNYEAQQDKSGLPNDRFSAERPEGSISTLTIQRTEQRDSAMYRCASSLGTGKDTQYFGPGTRLTVL.

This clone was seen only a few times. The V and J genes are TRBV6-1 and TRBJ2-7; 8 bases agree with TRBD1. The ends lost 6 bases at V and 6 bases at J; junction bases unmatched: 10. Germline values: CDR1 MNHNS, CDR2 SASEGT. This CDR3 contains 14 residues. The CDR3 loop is CASSKDRVVAEQYF. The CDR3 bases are TGTGCCAGCAGCAAGGACAGGGTGGTGGCCGAGCAGTACTTC.

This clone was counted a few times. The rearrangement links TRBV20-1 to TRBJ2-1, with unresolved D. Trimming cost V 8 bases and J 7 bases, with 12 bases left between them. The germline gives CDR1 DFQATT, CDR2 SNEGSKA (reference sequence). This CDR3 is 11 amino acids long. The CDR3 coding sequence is TGCAGTCGCGTATTTGGAAATGAGCAGTTCTTC. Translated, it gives CSRVFGNEQFF.

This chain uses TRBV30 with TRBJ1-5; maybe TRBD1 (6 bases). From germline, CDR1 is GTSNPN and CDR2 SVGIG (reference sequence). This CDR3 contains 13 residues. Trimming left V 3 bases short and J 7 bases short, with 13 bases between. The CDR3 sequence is CAWSQDSSQPQHF. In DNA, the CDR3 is TGTGCCTGGAGCCAGGACAGTTCCCAGCCCCAGCATTTT.

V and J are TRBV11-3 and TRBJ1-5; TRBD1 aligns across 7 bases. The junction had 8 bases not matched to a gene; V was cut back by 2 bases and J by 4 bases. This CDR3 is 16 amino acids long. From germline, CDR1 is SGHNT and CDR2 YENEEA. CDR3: CASSLKNGRGNQPQHF. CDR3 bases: TGTGCCAGCAGCTTAAAGAACGGCAGGGGGAATCAGCCCCAGCATTTT.

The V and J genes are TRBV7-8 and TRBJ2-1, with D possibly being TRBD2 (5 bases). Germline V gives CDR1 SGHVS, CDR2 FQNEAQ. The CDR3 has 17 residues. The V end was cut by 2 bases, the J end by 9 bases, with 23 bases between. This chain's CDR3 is CASSLSRSGLKAGEQFF. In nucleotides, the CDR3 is TGTGCCAGCAGCTTATCCCGAAGCGGCCTGAAGGCAGGTGAGCAGTTCTTC.

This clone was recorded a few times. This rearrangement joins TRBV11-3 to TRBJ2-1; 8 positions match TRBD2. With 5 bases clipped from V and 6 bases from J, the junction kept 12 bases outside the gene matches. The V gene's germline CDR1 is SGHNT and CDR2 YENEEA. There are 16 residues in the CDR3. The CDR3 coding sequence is TGTGCCAGCAGCCACATGACTAGCGCCGAACCCAATGAGCAGTTCTTC. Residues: CASSHMTSAEPNEQFF.

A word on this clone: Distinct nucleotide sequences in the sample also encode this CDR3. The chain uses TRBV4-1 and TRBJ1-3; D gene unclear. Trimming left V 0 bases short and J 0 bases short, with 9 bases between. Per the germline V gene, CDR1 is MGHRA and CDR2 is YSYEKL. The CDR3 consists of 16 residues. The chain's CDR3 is CASSQDLGISGNTIYF. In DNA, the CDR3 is TGCGCCAGCAGCCAAGATCTTGGAATCTCTGGAAACACCATATATTTT.

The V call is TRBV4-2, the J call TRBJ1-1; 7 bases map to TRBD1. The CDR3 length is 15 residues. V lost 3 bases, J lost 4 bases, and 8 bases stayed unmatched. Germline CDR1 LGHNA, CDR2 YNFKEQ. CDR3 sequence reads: CASSQRQGGPTEAFF. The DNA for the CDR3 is TGTGCCAGCAGCCAGAGACAGGGTGGGCCCACTGAAGCTTTCTTT.

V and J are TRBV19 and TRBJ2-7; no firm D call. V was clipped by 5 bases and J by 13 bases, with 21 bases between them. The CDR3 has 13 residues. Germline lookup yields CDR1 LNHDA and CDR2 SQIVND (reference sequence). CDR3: CASSPLSRSETYF. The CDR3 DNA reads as TGTGCCAGTAGTCCCCTTAGTAGGAGCGAGACTTACTTC.

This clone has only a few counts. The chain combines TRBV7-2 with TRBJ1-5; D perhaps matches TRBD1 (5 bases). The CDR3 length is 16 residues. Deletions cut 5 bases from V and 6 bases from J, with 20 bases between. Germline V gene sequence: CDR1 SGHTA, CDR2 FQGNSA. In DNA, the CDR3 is TGTGCCAGCAGCACCTCCGGGGGTTGGTCGGGTCAGCCCCAGCATTTT. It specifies CASSTSGGWSGQPQHF. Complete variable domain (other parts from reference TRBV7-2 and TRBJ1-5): GAGVSQSPSNKVTEKGKDVELRCDPISGHTALYWYRQSLGQGLEFLIYFQGNSAPDKSGLPSDRFSAERTGGSVSTLTIQRTQQEDSAVYLCASSTSGGWSGQPQHFGDGTRLSIL.

The CDR3 spells CASSPGGEQYF. CDR3 nucleotide sequence: TGTGCCAGCAGCCCAGGGGGAGAGCAGTACTTC. The rearrangement joins TRBV7-6 to TRBJ2-7, with 7 positions matching TRBD1. The CDR3 is made up of 11 amino acids. Germline V gives CDR1 SGHVS, CDR2 FNYEAQ. V gave up 5 bases and J gave up 7 bases; unmatched junction bases: 2.

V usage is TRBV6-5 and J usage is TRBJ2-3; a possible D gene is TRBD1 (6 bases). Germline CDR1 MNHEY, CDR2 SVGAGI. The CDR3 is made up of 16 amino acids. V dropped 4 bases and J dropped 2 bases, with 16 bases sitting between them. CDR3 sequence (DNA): TGTGCCAGCAGTTCTTTTAACAGGGTCCCCACAGATACGCAGTATTTT. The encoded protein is CASSSFNRVPTDTQYF.

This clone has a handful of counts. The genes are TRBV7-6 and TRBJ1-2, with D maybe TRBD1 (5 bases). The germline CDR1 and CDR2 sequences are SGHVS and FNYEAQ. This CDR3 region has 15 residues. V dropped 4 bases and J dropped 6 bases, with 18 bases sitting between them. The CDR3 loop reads CASSSGTRRVHGYTF. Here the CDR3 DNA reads TGTGCCAGCAGCTCCGGCACCCGCAGGGTCCATGGCTACACCTTC.

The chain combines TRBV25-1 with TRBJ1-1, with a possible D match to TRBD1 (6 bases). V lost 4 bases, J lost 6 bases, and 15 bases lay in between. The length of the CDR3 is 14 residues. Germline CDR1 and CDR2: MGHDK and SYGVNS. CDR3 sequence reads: CASSGEGGPAEAFF. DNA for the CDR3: TGTGCCAGCAGTGGCGAGGGGGGCCCCGCTGAAGCTTTCTTT. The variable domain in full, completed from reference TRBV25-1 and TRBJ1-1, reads EADIYQTPRYLVIGTGKKITLECSQTMGHDKMYWYQQDPGMELHLIHYSYGVNSTEKGDLSSESTVSRIRTEHFPLTLESARPSHTSQYLCASSGEGGPAEAFFGQGTRLTVV.

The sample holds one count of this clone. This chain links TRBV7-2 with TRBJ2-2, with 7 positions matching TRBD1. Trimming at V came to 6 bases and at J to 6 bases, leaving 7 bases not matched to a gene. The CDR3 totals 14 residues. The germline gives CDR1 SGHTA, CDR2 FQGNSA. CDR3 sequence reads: CASRPGQAAGELFF. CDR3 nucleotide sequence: TGTGCCAGCAGACCTGGACAGGCCGCCGGGGAGCTGTTTTTT.

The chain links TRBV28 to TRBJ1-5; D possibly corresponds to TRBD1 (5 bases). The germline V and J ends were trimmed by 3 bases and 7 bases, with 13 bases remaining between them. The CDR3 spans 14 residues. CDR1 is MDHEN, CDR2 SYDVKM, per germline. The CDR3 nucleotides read TGTGCCAGCAGTTTCGAGAGGGGACCCCAGCCCCAGCATTTT. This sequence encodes CASSFERGPQPQHF.

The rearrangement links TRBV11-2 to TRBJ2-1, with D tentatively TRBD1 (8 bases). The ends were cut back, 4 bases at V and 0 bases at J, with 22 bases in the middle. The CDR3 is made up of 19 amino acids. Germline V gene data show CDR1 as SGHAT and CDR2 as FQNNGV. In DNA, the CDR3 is TGTGCCAGCAGCTCCCAGGGGGCGCACCTAGCGGCCTCCTACAATGAGCAGTTCTTC. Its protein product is CASSSQGAHLAASYNEQFF.

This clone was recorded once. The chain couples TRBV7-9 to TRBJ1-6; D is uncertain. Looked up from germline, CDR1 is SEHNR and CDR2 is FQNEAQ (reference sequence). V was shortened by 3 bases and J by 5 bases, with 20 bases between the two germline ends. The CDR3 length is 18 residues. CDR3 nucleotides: TGTGCCAGCAGCTTGGGCGACTACGGCGGGTCGGATAATTCACCCCTCCACTTT. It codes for CASSLGDYGGSDNSPLHF.

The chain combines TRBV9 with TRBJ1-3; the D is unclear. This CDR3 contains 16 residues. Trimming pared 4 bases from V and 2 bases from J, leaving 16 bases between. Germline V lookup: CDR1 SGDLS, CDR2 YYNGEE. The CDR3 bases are TGTGCCAGCAGCCCTGACGGGAGCGAAGCTGGAAACACCATATATTTT. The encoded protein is CASSPDGSEAGNTIYF.

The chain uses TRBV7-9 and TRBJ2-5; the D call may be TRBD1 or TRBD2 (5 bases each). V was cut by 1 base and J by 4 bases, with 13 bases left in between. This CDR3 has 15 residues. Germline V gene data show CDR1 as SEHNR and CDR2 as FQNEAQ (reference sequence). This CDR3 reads CASSLGGQGAETQYF. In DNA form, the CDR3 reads TGTGCCAGCAGCTTAGGAGGGCAGGGCGCAGAGACCCAGTACTTC.

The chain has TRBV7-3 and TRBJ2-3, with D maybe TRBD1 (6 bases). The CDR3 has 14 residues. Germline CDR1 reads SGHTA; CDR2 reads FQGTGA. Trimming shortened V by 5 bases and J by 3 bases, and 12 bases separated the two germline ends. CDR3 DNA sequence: TGTGCCAGCAGCCTCATCGGACAGACAGATACGCAGTATTTT. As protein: CASSLIGQTDTQYF.

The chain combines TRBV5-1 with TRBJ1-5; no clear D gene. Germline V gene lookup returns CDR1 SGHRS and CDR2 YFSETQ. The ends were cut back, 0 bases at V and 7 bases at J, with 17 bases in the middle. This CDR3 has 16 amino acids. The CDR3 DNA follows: TGCGCCAGCAGCTTGGTGAGTCCGAGGGCGGGACAGCCCCAGCATTTT. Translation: CASSLVSPRAGQPQHF.